A single sample is the source of the 21 T cell receptor beta chains below, sequenced in a study of OX40 agonist ivuxolimab in advanced cancers. Profiling relied on immunoSEQ multiplex PCR, and the TCRdb table lists in-frame clones only, not all of them. The data contain 30,000 to 45,000 clones, approximately 82% of them singletons. The sample consisted of CD4+ or CD8+ T cells sorted from blood, taken in a trial of the OX40 agonist ivuxolimab. The receptors shown here come from an adult with an advanced solid tumor such as melanoma, head and neck, liver or kidney cancer.

The chain couples TRBV12-5 to TRBJ2-3, with a possible D match to TRBD2 (5 bases). The length of the CDR3 is 16 residues. Deletions cut 1 base from V and 6 bases from J, with 17 bases between. CDR1 and CDR2 (germline): LGHNT, FRNRAP. Here the CDR3 reads CASGLASGFEGDTQYF. DNA for the CDR3: TGTGCTAGTGGTTTGGCCAGCGGATTCGAAGGGGATACGCAGTATTTT.

CDR3 sequence (DNA): TGCAGTGCTAGGCGACACGCTGAAGCTTTCTTT. As protein: CSARRHAEAFF. The J gene is TRBJ1-1, the V gene TRBV20-1; D unresolved. Trimming shortened V by 3 bases and J by 6 bases, and 8 bases separated the two germline ends. Germline values: CDR1 DFQATT, CDR2 SNEGSKA (reference sequence). The CDR3 extends over 11 amino acids.

The V call is TRBV27, the J call TRBJ2-1, with 7 bases fitting TRBD1. CDR1 is MNHEY, CDR2 SMNVEV, per germline (reference sequence). The trim removed 5 bases at V and 4 bases at J, leaving 8 bases unmatched. CDR3 length equals 15 residues. The CDR3, as DNA: TGTGCCAGCAGTCCCCGACAGGGAGAGTACAATGAGCAGTTCTTC. Its translation is CASSPRQGEYNEQFF.

This clone was detected a few times. V is TRBV5-5 and J is TRBJ1-2; possible D gene TRBD1, 5 bases. The V end lost 5 bases, the J end lost 4 bases, and 24 bases lay between the germline ends. There are 17 residues in the CDR3. Germline V gene data show CDR1 as SGHKS and CDR2 as YYEKEE (reference sequence). CDR3 residues: CASSPFTVQGWVYGYTF. CDR3 sequence (DNA): TGTGCCAGCAGTCCCTTTACTGTCCAGGGTTGGGTCTATGGCTACACCTTC.

On this clone itself: Other DNA variants within this sample encode the same CDR3. The chain has TRBV6-5 and TRBJ2-5; D unclear. Germline-derived CDR1 and CDR2 are MNHEY and SVGAGI. CDR3 length: 11 residues. Trimming took off 2 bases at V and 5 bases at J, with 3 bases between the two ends. The CDR3 spells CASSYLETQYF. The DNA for the CDR3 is TGTGCCAGCAGTTACCTCGAGACCCAGTACTTC.

This clone was seen only a few times. J is TRBJ2-5 and V is TRBV7-2; D gene uncertain. The CDR3 is 17 residues long. V was pared by 4 bases and J by 4 bases, with 22 bases between. Germline loops: CDR1 SGHTA, CDR2 FQGNSA. CDR3 coding DNA: TGTGCCAGCAGCTATAATCTTGGACGCCCCAAGGGAGAGACCCAGTACTTC. Translated: CASSYNLGRPKGETQYF.

V and J are TRBV4-3 and TRBJ2-2; D uncertain. The CDR3 has 15 amino acids. Trimming removed 0 bases at V and 6 bases at J, with 11 bases between. In germline, CDR1 is LGHNA, CDR2 YSLEER. CDR3 sequence: CASSQDLGGPGELFF. CDR3 sequence (DNA): TGCGCCAGCAGCCAAGATCTGGGCGGACCCGGGGAGCTGTTTTTT.

There are a few counts of this clone. In DNA form, the CDR3 reads TGTGCCAGCGGGGGGAGTACTGTGACCCAGTACTTC. Protein product: CASGGSTVTQYF. The chain links TRBV7-2 to TRBJ2-5, with D perhaps TRBD2 (6 bases). CDR1 and CDR2 (germline): SGHTA, FQGNSA. Trimming removed 8 bases at V and 7 bases at J, with 14 bases between. The CDR3 covers 12 residues. The full variable domain, in which reference TRBV7-2 and TRBJ2-5 provide the parts outside the CDR3, is GAGVSQSPSNKVTEKGKDVELRCDPISGHTALYWYRQSLGQGLEFLIYFQGNSAPDKSGLPSDRFSAERTGGSVSTLTIQRTQQEDSAVYLCASGGSTVTQYFGPGTRLLVL.

As DNA, the CDR3 is TGTGCCAGTAGTGCCGGTTTAGGCCTAACTTTCTTT. As protein: CASSAGLGLTFF. The chain carries TRBV19 and TRBJ1-1, with D unresolved. Trimming cost V 5 bases and J 12 bases, with 16 bases left between them. Germline V lookup: CDR1 LNHDA, CDR2 SQIVND (reference sequence). CDR3 length: 12 residues.

The V call is TRBV19, the J call TRBJ1-2; D is ambiguous. The CDR3 contains 13 residues. Germline V CDR1 and CDR2: LNHDA, SQIVND (reference sequence). The V end was cut by 7 bases, the J end by 2 bases, with 11 bases between. CDR3 coding DNA: TGTGCCAGTACGTTTTTCGGGAACTATGGCTACACCTTC. Encoded protein: CASTFFGNYGYTF.

The genes are TRBV5-5 and TRBJ2-5; 7 nucleotides agree with TRBD2. CDR1 SGHKS and CDR2 YYEKEE come from the germline V gene (reference sequence). This CDR3 spans 14 amino acids. V lost 0 bases to trimming and J lost 4 bases; unmatched junction nucleotides: 3. Here the CDR3 DNA reads TGTGCCAGCAGCTTGGAGGGAGGGAGAGAGACCCAGTACTTC. Protein: CASSLEGGRETQYF.

The chain recombines TRBV2 with TRBJ2-7; TRBD2 agrees at 11 bases. This CDR3 has 18 amino acids. Germline V gene data show CDR1 as SNHLY and CDR2 as FYNNEI. J was trimmed by 0 bases and V by 5 bases; bases with no gene match: 12. The CDR3 nucleotides are TGTGCCAGCAGTAAAGACTTAGCTAGCGGGGGGCTCTCCTACGAGCAGTACTTC. Translating gives CASSKDLASGGLSYEQYF. Filled out from reference TRBV2 and TRBJ2-7, the complete variable domain reads EPEVTQTPSHQVTQMGQEVILRCVPISNHLYFYWYRQILGQKVEFLVSFYNNEISEKSEIFDDQFSVERPDGSNFTLKIRSTKLEDSAMYFCASSKDLASGGLSYEQYFGPGTRLTVT.

There are a few counts of this clone. CDR3 nucleotides: TGCGCCAGCAGCCCGGGACAGCTCAGCGTAAAACTGTTTTTT. Encoded protein: CASSPGQLSVKLFF. The chain recombines TRBV5-1 with TRBJ1-4, with 7 nucleotides matching TRBD1. V trimming: 4 bases; J trimming: 10 bases; junction bases outside the gene matches: 10. CDR1 is SGHRS and CDR2 is YFSETQ in the germline V gene. The CDR3 runs to 14 residues.

The chain carries TRBV7-9 and TRBJ1-2, with 8 bases that match TRBD1. The CDR3 has 15 amino acids. Germline CDR1 is SEHNR and CDR2 is FQNEAQ (reference sequence). The V segment lost 5 bases and the J segment 0 bases; nucleotides outside the gene matches: 5. CDR3 amino acids: CASSDKDRANYGYTF. CDR3 sequence (DNA): TGTGCCAGCAGCGATAAGGACAGGGCTAACTATGGCTACACCTTC.

The chain couples TRBV6-1 to TRBJ2-7, with TRBD1 identical over 10 bases. With V trimmed by 11 bases and J by 2 bases, 3 bases remained unmatched. Germline V gives CDR1 MNHNS, CDR2 SASEGT. CDR3 length: 12 amino acids. The CDR3 loop is CAVGQGAYEQYF. CDR3 bases: TGTGCCGTCGGACAGGGGGCCTACGAGCAGTACTTC.

CDR3 sequence: CASSEWGVQDTQYF. The CDR3 DNA reads as TGTGCCAGCAGTGAATGGGGGGTGCAAGATACGCAGTATTTT. The chain joins TRBV25-1 to TRBJ2-3; tentative D call: TRBD2 (6 bases). In germline, CDR1 is MGHDK, CDR2 SYGVNS. The CDR3 has 14 residues. Trimming removed 1 base at V and 5 bases at J, with 10 bases between.

The chain is built from TRBV7-2 and TRBJ1-1, with D perhaps matching TRBD1 (5 bases). This CDR3 comprises 14 residues. The V gene lost 3 bases and the J gene lost 5 bases, with 13 bases spanning the gap. Germline V CDR1 and CDR2: SGHTA, FQGNSA. Here the CDR3 DNA reads TGTGCCAGCAGCTTCCGGGGCTGGGGAACTGAAGCTTTCTTT. It codes for CASSFRGWGTEAFF.

The chain joins TRBV18 to TRBJ2-5; D not certain. The CDR3 covers 14 residues. V was shortened by 0 bases and J by 5 bases, with 10 bases between the two germline ends. Germline CDR1 is KGHSH and CDR2 is LQKENI. The CDR3 nucleotides are TGTGCCAGCTCACCACCCGAAGGGTCGGAGACCCAGTACTTC. Protein product: CASSPPEGSETQYF. Combining the CDR3 with reference TRBV18 and TRBJ2-5 gives the whole variable domain NAGVMQNPRHLVRRRGQEARLRCSPMKGHSHVYWYRQLPEEGLKFMVYLQKENIIDESGMPKERFSAEFPKEGPSILRIQQVVRGDSAAYFCASSPPEGSETQYFGPGTRLLVL.

The J gene is TRBJ2-1, the V gene TRBV9; tentatively, D is TRBD2 (7 bases). The ends were cut back, 0 bases at V and 1 base at J, with 11 bases in the middle. CDR1 is SGDLS, CDR2 YYNGEE, per germline. The CDR3 runs to 16 residues. The CDR3 loop reads CASSVGRGGSYNEQFF. In nucleotides, the CDR3 is TGTGCCAGCAGCGTAGGAAGGGGGGGATCCTACAATGAGCAGTTCTTC. The complete variable domain, with remaining parts taken from reference TRBV9 and TRBJ2-1, reads DSGVTQTPKHLITATGQRVTLRCSPRSGDLSVYWYQQSLDQGLQFLIQYYNGEERAKGNILERFSAQQFPDLHSELNLSSLELGDSALYFCASSVGRGGSYNEQFFGPGTRLTVL.

The CDR3 is CASRRGGLSYEQYF. The CDR3 bases are TGTGCCAGCAGACGAGGGGGTCTCTCCTACGAGCAGTACTTC. The chain recombines TRBV11-2 with TRBJ2-7; TRBD1 might be the D (6 bases). V gave up 6 bases and J gave up 0 bases, with 12 bases separating them. The CDR3 length is 14 residues. Germline lookup yields CDR1 SGHAT and CDR2 FQNNGV.

V usage is TRBV6-5 and J usage is TRBJ2-1, with D possibly TRBD2 on 6 matching bases. Germline V gene data show CDR1 as MNHEY and CDR2 as SVGAGI. V was cut by 3 bases and J by 4 bases, with 16 bases left in between. The CDR3 loop spans 16 amino acids. The CDR3 region has the DNA TGTGCCAGCAGTTATCACCGGGACTGGGGATACAATGAGCAGTTCTTC. This translates into CASSYHRDWGYNEQFF.